The 24 T cell receptor beta chains below come from one sample, sequenced in a study of shared clonotypes between healthy human individuals. Only in-frame clones appear in the TCRdb table, and some are missing; sequencing was by immunoSEQ multiplex PCR. The sample contains 400,000 to 500,000 clones, 79% of which appear only once. Material: PBMCs. The receptors here all came from a woman aged 40 to 49 in good health. Some clones in this sample may be carry-over from other donors' samples.

Concerning this clone: This is likely an artifact of a read error, given a far larger clone one base away. This chain joins TRBV30 and TRBJ2-6; D could derive from TRBD1 or TRBD2 (5 bases each). The CDR3 runs 16 residues. Germline values: CDR1 GTSNPN, CDR2 SVGIG (reference sequence). In DNA, the CDR3 is TGTGCCTGGAGTGTTACGGGGTTCTCTGGGGCCAACGTCCTGGCTTTC. Residues: CAWSVTGFSGANVLAF. Drawing the rest from reference TRBV30 and TRBJ2-6, the complete variable domain is SQTIHQWPATLVQPVGSPLSLECTVEGTSNPNLYWYRQAAGRGLQLLFYSVGIGQISSEVPQNLSASRPQDRQFILSSKKLLLSDSGFYLCAWSVTGFSGANVLAFGAGSRLTVL.

V is TRBV5-1 and J is TRBJ2-1; no reliable D call. The CDR3 consists of 16 residues. The germline gives CDR1 SGHRS, CDR2 YFSETQ. V dropped 0 bases and J dropped 0 bases, with 10 bases sitting between them. CDR3 loop: CASSLVPGTSYNEQFF. CDR3 DNA sequence: TGCGCCAGCAGCTTGGTTCCGGGTACCTCCTACAATGAGCAGTTCTTC.

This clone was found a few times. V gene TRBV19 combines with J gene TRBJ1-1, with 8 bases fitting TRBD1. CDR1 and CDR2 (germline): LNHDA, SQIVND (reference sequence). The CDR3 is 15 amino acids. Germline trimming cut 3 bases from V and 6 bases from J; bases unmatched to any gene: 9. The CDR3 is CASSIKTGESAEAFF. In DNA, the CDR3 is TGTGCCAGTAGTATTAAGACAGGGGAGAGCGCTGAAGCTTTCTTT.

This clone was recorded once. The V and J genes are TRBV5-4 and TRBJ2-7, with 10 bases fitting TRBD2. Per germline, CDR1 SGHNT and CDR2 YYREEE (reference sequence). V shed 0 bases and J 6 bases; nucleotides not matched to a gene: 0. CDR3 size: 13 residues. This chain's CDR3 is CASSLGLAGEQYF. Written as DNA, the CDR3 is TGTGCCAGCAGCTTGGGACTAGCGGGCGAGCAGTACTTC.

With respect to this clone: This is likely an artifact of a read error, given a far larger clone one base away. Because it lacks the conserved phenylalanine or tryptophan at the end, this CDR3 is likely a read error. The chain's CDR3 is CASSPDRRTGNTIYL. CDR3 nucleotides: TGTGCCAGCTCACCGGACAGGCGGACTGGAAACACCATATATCTT. This rearrangement joins TRBV18 to TRBJ1-3, with 7 positions matching TRBD1. V shed 3 bases and J 2 bases; nucleotides not matched to a gene: 4. From germline, CDR1 is KGHSH and CDR2 LQKENI. The CDR3 is made up of 15 amino acids.

This clone was counted only a few times. The CDR3 region has the DNA TGTGCCAGCAGCAACAGCGCTGAAGCTTTCTTT. Translation: CASSNSAEAFF. The chain carries TRBV6-5 and TRBJ1-1, with unresolved D. Per germline, CDR1 MNHEY and CDR2 SVGAGI. This CDR3 comprises 11 residues. V lost 6 bases, J lost 6 bases, and 8 bases lay in between.

Of note for this clone: The sample contains more than one DNA sequence encoding this CDR3. This chain uses TRBV18 with TRBJ2-5; D possibly corresponds to TRBD1 (5 bases). Germline V CDR1 and CDR2: KGHSH, LQKENI. The CDR3 sequence is 13 residues long. V was cut by 5 bases and J by 2 bases, with 9 bases left in between. The CDR3 loop is CASSSRQQETQYF. The CDR3 DNA is TGTGCCAGCTCATCCCGACAGCAAGAGACCCAGTACTTC.

The chain carries TRBV19 and TRBJ2-3; 7 bases fit TRBD1. With 5 bases clipped from V and 6 bases from J, the junction kept 5 bases outside the gene matches. This CDR3 has 13 residues. Germline V lookup: CDR1 LNHDA, CDR2 SQIVND (reference sequence). In nucleotides, the CDR3 is TGTGCCAGTAGTGACAGGGCCTGGGATACGCAGTATTTT. This sequence encodes CASSDRAWDTQYF. The full variable domain, with the rest looked up from reference TRBV19 and TRBJ2-3, is DGGITQSPKYLFRKEGQNVTLSCEQNLNHDAMYWYRQDPGQGLRLIYYSQIVNDFQKGDIAEGYSVSREKKESFPLTVTSAQKNPTAFYLCASSDRAWDTQYFGPGTRLTVL.

The genes are TRBV5-4 and TRBJ2-7; 9 bases are a match to TRBD1. CDR1 and CDR2 (germline): SGHNT, YYREEE (reference sequence). The CDR3 is 15 amino acids. Losses at the gene ends were 3 bases for V and 5 bases for J; bases not matched to a gene: 9. The CDR3 DNA is TGTGCCAGCAGCTCAAATGACAGGGGGGCTCACGAGCAGTACTTC. Amino acids: CASSSNDRGAHEQYF.

A word on this clone: Other DNA sequences from this sample encode an identical CDR3 as well. The chain links TRBV7-9 to TRBJ2-5; a weak D match, TRBD2 (5 bases). CDR1 is SEHNR and CDR2 is FQNEAQ in the germline V gene (reference sequence). V gave up 1 base and J gave up 5 bases, with 8 bases separating them. CDR3 length: 13 residues. The CDR3, as DNA: TGTGCCAGCAGCTTAGGGTCGGGGGAGACCCAGTACTTC. This codes for CASSLGSGETQYF.

The chain joins TRBV2 to TRBJ2-5, with 10 bases aligning to TRBD2. Unmatched junction bases numbered 5, after V lost 4 bases and J lost 0 bases. The length of the CDR3 is 16 residues. The V gene's germline CDR1 is SNHLY and CDR2 FYNNEI. The CDR3 region is CASSGPGTSDQETQYF. DNA of the CDR3: TGTGCCAGCAGTGGGCCGGGGACTAGCGACCAAGAGACCCAGTACTTC.

This rearrangement joins TRBV7-3 to TRBJ2-3; no definite D call. CDR1 and CDR2 from the germline V gene are SGHTA and FQGTGA. Trimming pared 1 base from V and 6 bases from J, leaving 5 bases between. The CDR3 length is 12 residues. The DNA of the CDR3 is TGTGCCAGCAGCTTAATTGGCGATACGCAGTATTTT. Its translation is CASSLIGDTQYF.

This chain links TRBV9 with TRBJ2-2; TRBD2 aligns across 12 bases. The CDR3 runs to 17 residues. V lost 4 bases to trimming and J lost 0 bases; unmatched junction nucleotides: 4. The V gene's germline CDR1 is SGDLS and CDR2 YYNGEE. Here the CDR3 DNA reads TGTGCCAGCAGCAAACTAGCGGGAGGCGCGAACACCGGGGAGCTGTTTTTT. Translation gives CASSKLAGGANTGELFF.

Note on this clone: A far larger clone is only one base removed, so a read error is likely. The V and J genes are TRBV6-4 and TRBJ2-1; 10 bases align to TRBD2. CDR1 is MRHNA, CDR2 SNTAGT, per germline. This CDR3 is built from 15 residues. V dropped 4 bases and J dropped 5; count of bases not matched to a gene: 5. CDR3 in amino acids: CASSGSAGGNNEQFF. The CDR3 nucleotides read TGTGCCAGCAGTGGCTCAGCGGGAGGGAACAATGAGCAGTTCTTC.

Only a few counts were recorded for this clone. The chain links TRBV6-6 to TRBJ2-7; TRBD2 matches at 7 bases. CDR3 length: 15 amino acids. CDR1 and CDR2 from the germline V gene are MNHNY and SVGAGI (reference sequence). Trimming at V came to 8 bases and at J to 3 bases, leaving 13 bases not matched to a gene. The CDR3 DNA is TGTGCCAGCCGTCACGGACGCGGGAGAAACTACGAGCAGTACTTC. This codes for CASRHGRGRNYEQYF.

This clone was recorded a few times. The gene calls are TRBV9 and TRBJ2-4; possible D gene TRBD1, 5 bases. CDR1 and CDR2 (germline): SGDLS, YYNGEE. Trimming took 0 bases from V and 8 from J, leaving 9 bases between them. The length of the CDR3 is 13 residues. This chain's CDR3 is CASSVGGSDIQYF. The CDR3, as DNA: TGTGCCAGCAGCGTAGGGGGCTCTGACATTCAGTACTTC.

The rearrangement uses TRBV30 and TRBJ2-5; D ambiguous. CDR3 length equals 12 residues. The V gene lost 0 bases and the J gene lost 10 bases, with 12 bases spanning the gap. Germline CDR1 is GTSNPN and CDR2 is SVGIG (reference sequence). CDR3 in amino acids: CAWSVIQKNQYF. The CDR3 region has the DNA TGTGCCTGGAGTGTCATACAGAAGAACCAGTACTTC.

This clone was seen just once. V and J are TRBV18 and TRBJ2-7; D gene uncertain. Germline CDR1 reads KGHSH; CDR2 reads LQKENI. The CDR3 has 13 residues. With 3 bases removed from V and 0 bases from J, the gap between germline ends came to 6 bases. As DNA, the CDR3 is TGTGCCAGCTCACCCCGGGCCTCCTACGAGCAGTACTTC. Its protein product is CASSPRASYEQYF.

The table lists this clone with a count of one. The chain uses TRBV7-8 and TRBJ2-1; weak D call: TRBD2 (5 bases). CDR1 is SGHVS and CDR2 is FQNEAQ in the germline V gene. This CDR3 spans 14 amino acids. Trimming pared 0 bases from V and 6 bases from J, leaving 9 bases between. CDR3 nucleotide sequence: TGTGCCAGCAGCTTAGCGGGAGTAAGCAATGAGCAGTTCTTC. Translating gives CASSLAGVSNEQFF.

This chain uses TRBV30 with TRBJ1-4, with 9 bases identical to TRBD1. The CDR3 sequence is 15 residues long. With 1 base clipped from V and 2 bases from J, the junction kept 2 bases outside the gene matches. Germline loops: CDR1 GTSNPN, CDR2 SVGIG (reference sequence). The CDR3 bases are TGTGCCTGGAGTGGGGGGACAGGGACTAATGAAAAACTGTTTTTT. Translation gives CAWSGGTGTNEKLFF. Full variable domain (rest looked up from reference TRBV30 and TRBJ1-4): SQTIHQWPATLVQPVGSPLSLECTVEGTSNPNLYWYRQAAGRGLQLLFYSVGIGQISSEVPQNLSASRPQDRQFILSSKKLLLSDSGFYLCAWSGGTGTNEKLFFGSGTQLSVL.

This sequence joins TRBV5-8 and TRBJ1-2; D is possibly TRBD1 (5 bases). CDR1 and CDR2 from the germline V gene are SGHTS and YDEGEE. The CDR3 runs to 13 residues. Trimming stripped 1 base from V and 3 bases from J, with 7 bases between. The CDR3 coding sequence is TGTGCCAGCAGCTTGTGGGACCACTATGGCTACACCTTC. It is translated as CASSLWDHYGYTF. Looking up the rest from reference TRBV5-8 and TRBJ1-2 gives the full variable domain: EAGVTQSPTHLIKTRGQQATLRCSPISGHTSVYWYQQALGLGLQFLLWYDEGEERNRGNFPPRFSGRQFPNYSSELNVNALELEDSALYLCASSLWDHYGYTFGSGTRLTVV.

Written as DNA, the CDR3 is TGTGCCAGCAGCTCGGGCTACTCTAGCACAGATACGCAGTATTTT. Its protein is CASSSGYSSTDTQYF. The chain combines TRBV11-2 with TRBJ2-3; D remains unclear. The CDR3 covers 15 residues. Germline lookup yields CDR1 SGHAT and CDR2 FQNNGV. Trimming removed 4 bases at V and 0 bases at J, with 11 bases between.

This clone was recorded at least ten times. The CDR3 sequence is CASSGGQGHTDTQYF. The CDR3, as DNA: TGCGCCAGCAGTGGGGGACAGGGACACACAGATACGCAGTATTTT. The rearrangement links TRBV10-1 to TRBJ2-3; 9 bases match TRBD1. The CDR3 has 15 amino acids. V lost 4 bases and J lost 2; bases outside the gene matches: 4. CDR1 WNHNN and CDR2 SYGVQD come from the germline V gene (reference sequence).

This chain links TRBV7-6 with TRBJ2-7; 8 bases align to TRBD1. This CDR3 contains 16 residues. Looked up from germline, CDR1 is SGHVS and CDR2 is FNYEAQ. After removal of 0 bases from V and 4 bases from J, the junction contained 8 bases not matched to a gene. In nucleotides, the CDR3 is TGTGCCAGCAGCTTAGCCCTTGGACAGGGAGGTTACGAGCAGTACTTC. Protein product: CASSLALGQGGYEQYF.